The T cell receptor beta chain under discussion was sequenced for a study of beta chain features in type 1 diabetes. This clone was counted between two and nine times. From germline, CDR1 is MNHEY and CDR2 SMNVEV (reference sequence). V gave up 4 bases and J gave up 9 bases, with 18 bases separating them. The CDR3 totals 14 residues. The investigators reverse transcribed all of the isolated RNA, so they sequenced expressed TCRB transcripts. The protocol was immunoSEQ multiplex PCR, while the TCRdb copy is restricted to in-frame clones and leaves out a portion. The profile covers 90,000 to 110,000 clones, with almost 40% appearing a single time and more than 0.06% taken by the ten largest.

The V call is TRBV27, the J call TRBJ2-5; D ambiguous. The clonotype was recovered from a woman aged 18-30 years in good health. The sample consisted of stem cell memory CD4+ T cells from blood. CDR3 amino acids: CASSSFDRVGAQYF. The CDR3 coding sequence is TGTGCCAGCAGTTCATTTGACCGGGTTGGTGCCCAGTACTTC.